Given below is one T cell receptor (beta chain) in context. Its antigen is unidentified. Naive CD8 cells lacked CD45RO and underwent positive selection for CCR7, leaving out terminally differentiated effector memory CD45RA+ cells. Sequenced by immunoSEQ multiplex PCR; TCRdb stores in-frame clones only, minus some. The sample shows 500,000 to 700,000 clones, 85% to 95% of them seen only once. The entry originates in a study of shared clonotypes between healthy human individuals. General study points: Large sequencing depth failed to make sorted-subset sequencing complete, rarefaction showed. All-four-donor shared clonotypes had higher generation probabilities than non-shared clonotypes did. In a handful of donors, around 4.5% of naive CD4 clonotypes appeared in common. Naive subsets generally exceeded memory subsets in estimated richness.

The CDR3 length is 16 residues. CDR1 is LNHDA, CDR2 SQIVND, per germline (reference sequence). V was shortened by 0 bases and J by 2 bases, with 13 bases between the two germline ends. The source of this sequence is a woman aged 30 to 39 in good health. The sample consisted of naive CD8+ T cells sorted from blood. V and J are TRBV19 and TRBJ1-2; D is unclear. As DNA, the CDR3 is TGTGCCAGTAGTATAGATCTGGAGGGCTCGAACTATGGCTACACCTTC. Protein: CASSIDLEGSNYGYTF.